Shown below are 3 T cell receptor beta chains from a single sample sequenced in a study of chemoradiotherapy in HPV16-positive cancers. This table comes from immunoSEQ multiplex PCR, and its TCRdb copy is limited to in-frame clones, with some not included. The table lists 9,500 to 15,000 clones, almost 90% of them singletons. This specimen was taken from a patient who underwent chemoradiotherapy. The receptors were gathered from a human donor with HPV-associated anogenital cancer.

The chain has TRBV6-4 and TRBJ2-6; D unclear. The CDR3 spans 15 residues. CDR1 is MRHNA, CDR2 SNTAGT, per germline. Trimming took 0 bases from V and 0 from J, leaving 3 bases between them. As DNA, the CDR3 is TGTGCCAGCAGTGACTCACTCTCTGGGGCCAACGTCCTGACTTTC. Its translation is CASSDSLSGANVLTF.

The chain uses TRBV2 and TRBJ1-3; TRBD1 is a possible D gene (5 bases). Germline values: CDR1 SNHLY, CDR2 FYNNEI. The CDR3 is 13 amino acids. V shed 4 bases and J shed 9 bases, with 13 bases lying between them. The CDR3 DNA reads TGTGCCAGCAGTGTGGGGGAGAGGGGCACCATATATTTT. This translates into CASSVGERGTIYF.

Of note for this clone: One end of the junction varies from germline; a read error may be responsible. The same CDR3 can be traced to other DNA sequences in this sample. The chain has TRBV5-6 and TRBJ2-7; D ambiguous. Germline values: CDR1 SGHDT, CDR2 YYEEEE. This CDR3 spans 13 amino acids. The CDR3 nucleotides are TGTGCCAGCAGCGGTGTGGGGAACTACGAACAGTACTTC. Its protein is CASSGVGNYEQYF. Looking up the rest from reference TRBV5-6 and TRBJ2-7 gives the full variable domain: DAGVTQSPTHLIKTRGQQVTLRCSPKSGHDTVSWYQQALGQGPQFIFQYYEEEERQRGNFPDRFSGHQFPNYSSELNVNALLLGDSALYLCASSGVGNYEQYFGPGTRLTVT.